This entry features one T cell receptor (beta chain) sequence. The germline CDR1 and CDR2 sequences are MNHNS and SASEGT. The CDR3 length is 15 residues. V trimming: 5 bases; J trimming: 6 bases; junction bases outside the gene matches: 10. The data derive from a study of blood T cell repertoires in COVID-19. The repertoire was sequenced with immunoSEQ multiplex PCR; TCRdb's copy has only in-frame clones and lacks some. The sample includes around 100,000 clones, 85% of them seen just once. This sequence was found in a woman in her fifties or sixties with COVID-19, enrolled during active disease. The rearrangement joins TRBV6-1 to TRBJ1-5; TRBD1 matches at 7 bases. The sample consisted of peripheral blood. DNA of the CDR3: TGTGCCAGCAGTTCGGCACCAGGGGGGCTTCAGCCCCAGCATTTT. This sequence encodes CASSSAPGGLQPQHF.